The T cell receptor beta chain under discussion was sequenced for a study of T-cell reconstitution after alpha-beta-depleted transplantation in children. As it was prepared, the TCRbeta library received unique molecular identifiers. Each CDR3 protein is one row after TCRdb ran MiXCR on the PCR reads. There are about 500,000 distinct CDR3 sequences in the sample; around a third occur only once, and about 2.3% lies in the top ten. V lost 0 bases, J lost 0 bases, and 13 bases lay in between. The germline gives CDR1 SGHRS, CDR2 YFSETQ. The CDR3 extends over 17 amino acids. This sequence originates from a human donor who donated a stem cell graft to a child with aplastic anemia. The rearrangement uses TRBV5-1 and TRBJ2-4, with D possibly TRBD2 on 5 matching bases. The sample here was PBMCs from the stem cell graft donor, taken from the stem cell graft. The CDR3 region is CASSLVRDSVAKNIQYF. The CDR3 DNA sequence: TGCGCCAGCAGCTTGGTTCGGGATTCAGTAGCCAAAAACATTCAGTACTTC.